Presented here are 28 T cell receptor beta chains from one specimen sequenced in a study of blood T cell repertoires in COVID-19. The method was immunoSEQ multiplex PCR; TCRdb's version includes in-frame clones alone and lacks a portion of them. This repertoire shows 240,000 or so clones, about nine tenths found once; its top ten account for less than 8%. The specimen sequenced was peripheral blood. Every receptor here comes from a man in his 60s with acute or convalescent COVID-19.

This chain uses TRBV19 with TRBJ1-4; D may be TRBD1 (5 bases). Trimming took off 9 bases at V and 8 bases at J, with 19 bases between the two ends. The CDR3 length is 14 residues. Germline V gene sequence: CDR1 LNHDA, CDR2 SQIVND (reference sequence). The CDR3 bases are TGTGCCAGCGCCCGACAGATAGGAGGGGAAAAACTGTTTTTT. Protein sequence: CASARQIGGEKLFF.

The CDR3 nucleotides are TGTGCCAGCTCACCACGGGAGACGTCAAATGAGCAGTTCTTC. Its protein is CASSPRETSNEQFF. The V call is TRBV18, the J call TRBJ2-1; possibly TRBD2 for D (5 bases). The germline V gene encodes CDR1 KGHSH and CDR2 LQKENI. The CDR3 has 14 residues. V lost 1 base and J lost 7, with 11 bases in between.

This sequence joins TRBV6-2 or TRBV6-3 and TRBJ1-5; tentative D call: TRBD1 (5 bases). Trimming took off 6 bases at V and 2 bases at J, with 17 bases between the two ends. This CDR3 has 16 amino acids. Per the germline V gene, CDR1 is MNHEY and CDR2 is SVGEGT. CDR3 region: CASSPGTPVGNQPQHF. CDR3 DNA sequence: TGTGCCAGCAGCCCCGGGACTCCTGTCGGCAATCAGCCCCAGCATTTT.

The chain employs TRBV2 and TRBJ1-5, with TRBD1 matching 7 bases. The germline V gene has CDR1 SNHLY and CDR2 FYNNEI. This CDR3 has 16 residues. The trim removed 7 bases at V and 6 bases at J, leaving 15 bases unmatched. The CDR3 loop reads CASTGQTGFVGQPQHF. CDR3 nucleotides: TGTGCCAGCACTGGACAGACAGGGTTTGTCGGTCAGCCCCAGCATTTT. The variable domain in full, with the rest retrieved from reference TRBV2 and TRBJ1-5, is EPEVTQTPSHQVTQMGQEVILRCVPISNHLYFYWYRQILGQKVEFLVSFYNNEISEKSEIFDDQFSVERPDGSNFTLKIRSTKLEDSAMYFCASTGQTGFVGQPQHFGDGTRLSIL.

The chain couples TRBV7-9 to TRBJ1-3; D remains ambiguous. This CDR3 contains 16 residues. V shed 2 bases and J shed 0 bases, with 11 bases lying between them. CDR1 SEHNR and CDR2 FQNEAQ come from the germline V gene (reference sequence). The CDR3 sequence: CASSLSVGSSGNTIYF. The CDR3 nucleotides are TGTGCCAGCAGCTTATCGGTGGGGAGCTCTGGAAACACCATATATTTT.

This chain joins TRBV4-3 and TRBJ2-1; D is unresolved. Germline V gene data show CDR1 as LGHNA and CDR2 as YSLEER. The germline V and J ends were trimmed by 1 base and 4 bases, with 5 bases remaining between them. The CDR3 covers 13 residues. The CDR3 sequence: CASSQVPYNEQFF. The CDR3 DNA reads TGCGCCAGCAGCCAAGTTCCTTACAATGAGCAGTTCTTC.

The chain couples TRBV30 to TRBJ2-1, with 7 bases aligning to TRBD2. The CDR3 has 15 amino acids. With 3 bases clipped from V and 4 bases from J, the junction kept 9 bases outside the gene matches. Germline lookup yields CDR1 GTSNPN and CDR2 SVGIG (reference sequence). The CDR3 DNA reads TGTGCCTGGAGGGGAGCGGGACTGGGGTACAATGAGCAGTTCTTC. Encoded protein: CAWRGAGLGYNEQFF. Full variable domain (outside the CDR3, taken from reference TRBV30 and TRBJ2-1): SQTIHQWPATLVQPVGSPLSLECTVEGTSNPNLYWYRQAAGRGLQLLFYSVGIGQISSEVPQNLSASRPQDRQFILSSKKLLLSDSGFYLCAWRGAGLGYNEQFFGPGTRLTVL.

The V call is TRBV27, the J call TRBJ2-3, with a possible D match to TRBD1 (6 bases). Germline assignment: CDR1 MNHEY and CDR2 SMNVEV (reference sequence). The CDR3 length is 16 residues. Trimming removed 6 bases from V and 3 bases from J, with 19 bases in between. The CDR3 is CASRRRTAQITDTQYF. Here the CDR3 DNA reads TGTGCCAGCAGAAGAAGGACAGCCCAGATAACAGATACGCAGTATTTT.

The chain carries TRBV20-1 and TRBJ2-5; tentative D call: TRBD2 (5 bases). This CDR3 spans 12 amino acids. V shed 3 bases and J shed 5 bases, with 10 bases lying between them. Germline V gene sequence: CDR1 DFQATT, CDR2 SNEGSKA (reference sequence). CDR3 DNA: TGCAGTGCTAGTACGGGAAAGGAGACCCAGTACTTC. It codes for CSASTGKETQYF.

This chain joins TRBV5-4 and TRBJ1-1; 9 bases are a match to TRBD1. The CDR3 contains 15 residues. The germline CDR1 and CDR2 sequences are SGHNT and YYREEE (reference sequence). The J segment lost 5 bases and the V segment lost 0 bases, leaving 5 bases of the junction unmatched. The CDR3 region has the DNA TGTGCCAGCAGCTTGGAGCGACAGGGGGAGACTGAAGCTTTCTTT. The encoded protein is CASSLERQGETEAFF.

V is TRBV7-2 and J is TRBJ1-3; D gene ambiguous. The length of the CDR3 is 15 residues. Trimming left V 1 base short and J 3 bases short, with 10 bases between. CDR1 is SGHTA and CDR2 is FQGNSA in the germline V gene. CDR3 sequence: CASSLGAVDGNTIYF. In DNA, the CDR3 is TGTGCCAGCAGCTTAGGGGCAGTCGATGGAAACACCATATATTTT.

This clone was recorded once. The chain has TRBV10-3 and TRBJ2-7; 12 bases match TRBD1. The V and J ends lost 2 bases and 6 bases, in that order; junction bases with no gene match: 11. From germline, CDR1 is ENHRY and CDR2 SYGVKD. This CDR3 is built from 17 residues. The CDR3 DNA reads as TGTGCCATCAGTGAGGTTGCTGCCGGGACAGGGGGCAGCGAGCAGTACTTC. Its translation is CAISEVAAGTGGSEQYF.

The V and J genes are TRBV5-6 and TRBJ2-7; 7 nucleotides match TRBD1. In germline, CDR1 is SGHDT, CDR2 YYEEEE. With V trimmed by 0 bases and J by 4 bases, 4 bases remained unmatched. This CDR3 spans 14 amino acids. CDR3 in DNA: TGTGCCAGCAGCTTGGTGGGGGACAGATACGAGCAGTACTTC. Translating it yields CASSLVGDRYEQYF.

This clone was observed a single time. V gene TRBV2 combines with J gene TRBJ2-7, with 9 bases matching TRBD1. The CDR3 totals 14 residues. CDR1 is SNHLY and CDR2 is FYNNEI in the germline V gene. Trimming removed 5 bases from V and 3 bases from J; junction bases left unmatched: 5. CDR3 nucleotides: TGTGCCAGCAGTTTGGGGACAGGGCGCTACGAGCAGTACTTC. It specifies CASSLGTGRYEQYF. The whole variable domain, filled in from reference TRBV2 and TRBJ2-7, reads EPEVTQTPSHQVTQMGQEVILRCVPISNHLYFYWYRQILGQKVEFLVSFYNNEISEKSEIFDDQFSVERPDGSNFTLKIRSTKLEDSAMYFCASSLGTGRYEQYFGPGTRLTVT.

This clone was seen just once. The V and J genes are TRBV6-2 or TRBV6-3 and TRBJ1-1, with 9 bases aligning to TRBD1. CDR3 length: 18 residues. CDR1 and CDR2 (germline): MNHEY, SVGEGT. V gave up 4 bases and J gave up 4 bases; unmatched junction bases: 16. CDR3 in DNA: TGTGCCAGCAGTTTATCCGGGACAGGGACCGCAGCGGGCACTGAAGCTTTCTTT. Translated, it gives CASSLSGTGTAAGTEAFF.

This chain links TRBV5-8 with TRBJ2-1; 13 positions match TRBD2. The CDR3 sequence is 19 residues long. The J segment lost 0 bases and the V segment lost 0 bases, leaving 6 bases of the junction unmatched. In germline, CDR1 is SGHTS, CDR2 YDEGEE. CDR3 region: CASSLGGTSGILSYNEQFF. The DNA for the CDR3 is TGTGCCAGCAGCTTGGGGGGGACTAGCGGGATCCTCTCCTACAATGAGCAGTTCTTC.

The sample holds one count of this clone. The chain employs TRBV6-5 and TRBJ1-5, with TRBD1 as a possible D gene (5 bases). The V and J ends lost 6 bases and 3 bases respectively, with 12 bases between them. Germline CDR1 and CDR2: MNHEY and SVGAGI. This CDR3 region has 14 residues. The DNA for the CDR3 is TGTGCCAGCAGAGAGTCGGGGGACAATCAGCCCCAGCATTTT. Amino acids: CASRESGDNQPQHF.

This chain joins TRBV27 and TRBJ1-1; D uncertain. Trimming took off 0 bases at V and 1 base at J, with 9 bases between the two ends. The germline CDR1 and CDR2 sequences are MNHEY and SMNVEV (reference sequence). The length of the CDR3 is 15 residues. In DNA form, the CDR3 reads TGTGCCAGCAGTTTATCGATCGGGAGGAACACTGAAGCTTTCTTT. It yields the protein CASSLSIGRNTEAFF.

The rearrangement uses TRBV9 and TRBJ1-3; TRBD1 agrees at 7 bases. CDR1 and CDR2 (germline): SGDLS, YYNGEE. V gave up 3 bases and J gave up 0 bases; unmatched junction bases: 9. The CDR3 has 17 amino acids. The CDR3 here is CASSATGASLSGNTIYF. The CDR3 bases are TGTGCCAGCAGCGCTACAGGGGCGTCACTCTCTGGAAACACCATATATTTT.

J is TRBJ1-1 and V is TRBV9; perhaps TRBD1 as D (5 bases). V gave up 4 bases and J gave up 5 bases, with 18 bases separating them. This CDR3 has 15 amino acids. Germline CDR1 and CDR2: SGDLS and YYNGEE. DNA of the CDR3: TGTGCCAGCAGCTTCCGGGGGGACTCGAGGACTGAAGCTTTCTTT. It specifies CASSFRGDSRTEAFF.

The J gene is TRBJ2-7, the V gene TRBV6-5, with D uncertain. Per the germline V gene, CDR1 is MNHEY and CDR2 is SVGAGI. CDR3 size: 14 residues. V lost 0 bases, J lost 0 bases, and 6 bases lay in between. CDR3 loop: CASSYSRSSYEQYF. The CDR3 coding sequence is TGTGCCAGCAGTTACTCGCGGAGCTCCTACGAGCAGTACTTC.

The rearrangement joins TRBV5-1 to TRBJ2-5, with 9 bases identical to TRBD2. Germline values: CDR1 SGHRS, CDR2 YFSETQ. The CDR3 has 15 residues. With 2 bases clipped from V and 5 bases from J, the junction kept 7 bases outside the gene matches. The DNA for the CDR3 is TGCGCCAGCAGCTTTAGCGGGAGCGTAAGGGAGACCCAGTACTTC. Amino acid sequence: CASSFSGSVRETQYF.

The CDR3 coding sequence is TGTGCCAGCAGCCTTAGGCGGCATGAGCAGTTCTTC. Amino acids: CASSLRRHEQFF. The chain carries TRBV28 and TRBJ2-1; no clear D. The CDR3 contains 12 residues. V gave up 6 bases and J gave up 8 bases, with 11 bases separating them. In germline, CDR1 is MDHEN, CDR2 SYDVKM.

J is TRBJ2-7 and V is TRBV6-5, with 9 nucleotides matching TRBD1. CDR1 MNHEY and CDR2 SVGAGI come from the germline V gene. The CDR3 runs to 12 residues. With V trimmed by 11 bases and J by 7 bases, 9 bases remained unmatched. The CDR3 DNA reads TGTGCCTGTTGGGACAGGGTTGGAGAGCAGTACTTC. It yields the protein CACWDRVGEQYF.

The V and J genes are TRBV29-1 and TRBJ1-2; D is ambiguous. CDR1 is SQVTM, CDR2 ANQGSEA, per germline. This CDR3 comprises 12 residues. Trimming took 0 bases from V and 8 from J, leaving 10 bases between them. The CDR3 DNA follows: TGCAGCGTTGAAGAAGGTCAGGCAGGCTACACCTTC. This sequence encodes CSVEEGQAGYTF.

The rearrangement joins TRBV24-1 to TRBJ1-3; 10 positions match TRBD1. The trim removed 5 bases at V and 0 bases at J, leaving 24 bases unmatched. The germline CDR1 and CDR2 sequences are KGHDR and SFDVKD. There are 23 residues in the CDR3. Written as DNA, the CDR3 is TGTGCCACCAGTGCCGGGCCGGGCCTTCCATCCGGGACAGGGGATTCCTCTGGAAACACCATATATTTT. This encodes CATSAGPGLPSGTGDSSGNTIYF.

The sample holds a few counts of this clone. The DNA for the CDR3 is TGTGCCTGGAGGGGAATTAAGGACAGCAACTATGGCTACACCTTC. Protein: CAWRGIKDSNYGYTF. This sequence joins TRBV30 and TRBJ1-2; D is possibly TRBD1 (6 bases). Deletions cut 3 bases from V and 2 bases from J, with 16 bases between. From germline, CDR1 is GTSNPN and CDR2 SVGIG (reference sequence). The CDR3 spans 15 residues.

The chain combines TRBV7-9 with TRBJ2-3; D remains ambiguous. This CDR3 region has 13 residues. V lost 0 bases and J 6 bases, leaving 7 bases between the germline ends. Germline V gene data show CDR1 as SEHNR and CDR2 as FQNEAQ (reference sequence). DNA of the CDR3: TGTGCCAGCAGCTTAGCCCAGTTGGATACGCAGTATTTT. This sequence encodes CASSLAQLDTQYF.